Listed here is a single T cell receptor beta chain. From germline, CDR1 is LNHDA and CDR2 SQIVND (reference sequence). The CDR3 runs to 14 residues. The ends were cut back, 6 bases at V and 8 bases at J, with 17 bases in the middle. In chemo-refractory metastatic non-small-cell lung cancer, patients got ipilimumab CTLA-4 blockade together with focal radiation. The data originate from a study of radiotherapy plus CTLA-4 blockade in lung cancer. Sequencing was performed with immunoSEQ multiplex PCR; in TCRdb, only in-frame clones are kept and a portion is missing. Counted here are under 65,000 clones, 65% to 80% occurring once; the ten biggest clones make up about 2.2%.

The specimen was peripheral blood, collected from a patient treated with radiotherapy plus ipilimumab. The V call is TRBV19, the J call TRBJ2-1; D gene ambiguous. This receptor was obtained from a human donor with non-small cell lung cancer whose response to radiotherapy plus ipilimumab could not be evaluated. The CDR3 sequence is CASRSAVQTYEQFF. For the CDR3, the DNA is TGTGCCAGTAGATCCGCGGTGCAGACGTATGAGCAGTTCTTC.